This T cell receptor beta chain is from a study of shared clonotypes between healthy human individuals. Study background: The people who gave samples were a couple of women and a few men aged 18 to 49.

Method: immunoSEQ multiplex PCR; TCRdb's copy keeps in-frame clones and lacks some. The data contain 2 million to 2.5 million clones, roughly 90% of them singletons. About this clone itself: What it recognizes is unknown.

The CDR3 runs 16 residues. CDR1 and CDR2 from the germline V gene are MDHEN and SYDVKM. V dropped 7 bases and J dropped 1 base, with 19 bases sitting between them. Regarding the study as a whole: In this cohort, only blood was sampled, and tissue repertoires likely differ. Non-shared clonotypes were found to have lower generation probabilities than the clonotypes that were shared by all four of the sorted-subset donors. Large depth notwithstanding, sorted-subset sequencing proved incomplete by rarefaction.

This chain connects TRBV28 to TRBJ2-5, with a weak D call TRBD1 (6 bases). This receptor was obtained from a man younger than 35 in good health. Some clones in this sample may be carry-over from other donors' samples. Sequences were obtained from naive CD4+ T cells from PBMCs. This sample's subset: CD45RA+ positively selected. The CDR3 region has the DNA TGTGCCAGCACCCAACAGGGCCGATTTCCCCAAGAGACCCAGTACTTC. It codes for CASTQQGRFPQETQYF.